A selection of T cell receptor beta chains follows, all from one sample in a study of blood T cells in healthy people across ages. TCRdb fed the 5' RACE reads into MiXCR, producing one record per CDR3 protein. The sample holds some 1.6 million distinct CDR3 sequences; about 31% are singletons and the top ten take approximately 10%. Source material: blood. The origin of the receptors is a woman in her 30s in good health. Each CDR3 is given with its conserved first and last residue. A D gene is named only where the DNA matches it firmly. A clone size is listed for some rows: how often the clone was seen (once, few, many), or a class if it is expanded.

j_call clone_size v_call d_call cdr3_aa cdr3_nt
TRBJ2-7 - TRBV7-9 - CASSSTGSSHEQYF TGTGCCAGCAGCTCCACTGGGAGCTCCCACGAGCAGTACTTC
TRBJ2-2 - TRBV7-4 TRBD2 CASSRVLAGANTGELFF TGTGCCAGCAGCCGAGTGCTAGCGGGCGCGAACACCGGGGAGCTGTTTTTT
TRBJ2-2 many TRBV5-1 TRBD2 CASSLAGGTGELFF TGTGCCAGCAGTTTAGCGGGGGGAACCGGGGAGCTGTTTTTT
TRBJ2-5 - TRBV2 - CASSGSSGETQYF TGTGCCAGCAGTGGATCGTCTGGGGAGACCCAGTACTTC
TRBJ1-2 - TRBV4-1 - CASSLTVENYGYTF TGCGCCAGCAGCCTAACGGTGGAGAACTATGGCTACACCTTC
TRBJ2-3 few TRBV28 - CASSFPKKYFKWADTQYF TGTGCCAGCAGTTTTCCGAAGAAATACTTTAAGTGGGCAGATACGCAGTATTTT
TRBJ1-2 - TRBV6-1 TRBD1 CASSEMGQVGNYGYTF TGTGCCAGCAGTGAAATGGGACAGGTCGGCAACTATGGCTACACCTTC
TRBJ2-3 few TRBV2 TRBD2 CASRVPGLITDTQYF TGTGCCAGCAGAGTCCCGGGACTAATCACAGATACGCAGTATTTT
TRBJ2-7 - TRBV6-6 - CASKGEVSYKQYF TGTGCCAGCAAGGGGGAGGTCAGCTACAAGCAGTACTTC
TRBJ2-1 - TRBV6-2/TRBV6-3 TRBD2 CASSSLAGPPSDEQFF TGTGCCAGCAGTTCTTTAGCGGGGCCCCCCTCGGATGAGCAGTTCTTC
TRBJ1-2 - TRBV27 - CASSSFGSGAQGSRGYTF TGTGCCAGCAGTTCCTTCGGGTCGGGGGCGCAGGGGTCTAGGGGCTACACCTTC
TRBJ2-1 once TRBV7-9 - CASSLAPGPSFF TGTGCCAGCAGCTTAGCCCCCGGACCTTCGTTCTTC
TRBJ1-1 few TRBV20-1 - CSASNSYEAFF TGCAGTGCTTCCAACAGTTATGAAGCTTTCTTT
TRBJ2-5 - TRBV5-4 TRBD2 CASRQGGRETQYF TGTGCCAGCCGCCAGGGAGGGCGGGAGACCCAGTACTTC
TRBJ1-2 few TRBV12-3/TRBV12-4 - CASRRRTEGGYTF TGTGCCAGCAGGCGAAGGACCGAAGGGGGCTACACCTTC
TRBJ1-1 few TRBV4-1 - CASSQEYLNTEAFF TGCGCCAGCAGCCAAGAATACCTGAACACTGAAGCTTTCTTT
TRBJ1-4 - TRBV2 - CASSPRGPGRKLFF TGTGCCAGCAGTCCCCGGGGCCCCGGCAGGAAACTGTTTTTT
TRBJ2-3 - TRBV20-1 TRBD2 CSEKPGLAQGPDTQYF TGCAGTGAGAAACCGGGACTAGCGCAAGGACCAGATACGCAGTATTTT
TRBJ2-3 few TRBV3-1 TRBD2 CASRPLAGGQIDTQYF TGTGCCAGCAGGCCACTAGCGGGGGGGCAAATAGATACGCAGTATTTT
TRBJ2-2 - TRBV5-1 - CASSLNGAANTGELFF TGCGCCAGCAGCTTGAACGGGGCCGCGAACACCGGGGAGCTGTTTTTT
TRBJ1-2 - TRBV7-9 TRBD1 CASRKTGTGASGYTF TGCGCCAGCAGAAAAACCGGGACAGGGGCCAGTGGCTACACCTTC
TRBJ2-1 - TRBV5-6 TRBD2 CASSSGLAGGFRNEQFF TGTGCCAGCAGCTCGGGACTAGCGGGAGGGTTTCGAAATGAGCAGTTCTTC
TRBJ1-2 few TRBV6-5 TRBD1 CASRPDRAYGYTF TGTGCCAGCAGGCCGGACAGGGCGTATGGCTACACCTTC
TRBJ1-2 - TRBV9 - CASSVGRTGAPNYGYTF TGTGCCAGCAGCGTAGGGAGAACGGGGGCTCCTAACTATGGCTACACCTTC
TRBJ1-2 - TRBV12-3/TRBV12-4 TRBD1 CASSFGQGPSAYGYTF TGTGCCAGCAGTTTCGGACAGGGGCCCTCTGCCTATGGCTACACCTTC
TRBJ1-1 - TRBV5-6 - CASSPAWGTTEAFF TGTGCCAGCAGCCCCGCATGGGGAACCACTGAAGCTTTCTTT
TRBJ2-1 - TRBV5-1 TRBD2 CASATGTSALNEQFF TGCGCCAGCGCGACCGGGACTAGCGCCCTCAATGAGCAGTTCTTC
TRBJ2-7 - TRBV29-1 TRBD1 CSVGQGARNEQYF TGCAGCGTTGGACAGGGGGCTAGGAATGAGCAGTACTTC
TRBJ2-1 - TRBV12-3/TRBV12-4 TRBD2 CASRREGEPYNEQFF TGTGCCAGCAGGCGGGAGGGCGAACCCTACAATGAGCAGTTCTTC
TRBJ2-7 few TRBV6-5 - CASSGKIGLEQYF TGTGCCAGCAGTGGCAAGATAGGACTCGAGCAGTACTTC
TRBJ2-2 - TRBV7-2 - CASSLSLRGGGAGELFF TGTGCCAGCAGCTTATCTTTAAGGGGAGGGGGCGCCGGGGAGCTGTTTTTT
TRBJ2-1 - TRBV6-2/TRBV6-3 - CASSSTGTIRYNEQFF TGTGCCAGCAGTTCAACCGGGACCATCCGGTACAATGAGCAGTTCTTC
TRBJ2-1 - TRBV9 TRBD1 CASSDKPGTGLGEQFF TGTGCCAGCAGCGACAAGCCCGGGACAGGGTTGGGGGAGCAGTTCTTC
TRBJ2-3 many TRBV12-3/TRBV12-4 TRBD2 CASKREGFPDTQYF TGTGCCAGCAAAAGGGAGGGGTTCCCAGATACGCAGTATTTT
TRBJ2-1 - TRBV27 TRBD2 CASSGSGGGLVGNEQFF TGTGCCAGCAGTGGTAGCGGGGGGGGCCTTGTTGGGAATGAGCAGTTCTTC
TRBJ1-2 - TRBV20-1 - CSAPMDYGCTF -
TRBJ2-5 many TRBV3-1 TRBD2 CASSSAGARTETQYF TGTGCCAGCAGCTCAGCGGGGGCGAGGACGGAGACCCAGTACTTC
TRBJ2-1 - TRBV7-9 - CASNPIASSSYNEQFF TGTGCCAGCAACCCGATAGCCTCCAGCTCCTACAATGAGCAGTTCTTC
TRBJ1-2 - TRBV3-1 TRBD1 CASSLGDRGVGYTF TGTGCCAGCAGCCTAGGGGACAGGGGAGTTGGCTACACCTTC
TRBJ1-4 - TRBV4-1 TRBD1 CASSQGQGGGEKLFF TGCGCCAGCAGCCAAGGACAGGGAGGGGGTGAAAAACTGTTTTTT
TRBJ2-7 few TRBV4-1 - CASSQDLFVGHGGKGEQYF TGCGCCAGCAGCCAAGATTTGTTCGTTGGACACGGAGGAAAGGGGGAGCAGTACTTC
TRBJ2-7 - TRBV3-1 - CASSQDLGGEKQYF TGTGCCAGCAGCCAAGATCTAGGAGGCGAGAAGCAGTACTTC
TRBJ1-1 - TRBV29-1 TRBD1 CSVGGGPTGMAFF TGCAGCGTTGGTGGGGGACCGACAGGGATGGCTTTCTTT
TRBJ2-2 few TRBV29-1 - CSGGLHTGELFF TGCAGCGGGGGACTCCACACCGGGGAGCTGTTTTTT
TRBJ2-1 - TRBV10-3 TRBD2 CAVSESMLAGLGYDEQFF TGTGCCGTCAGTGAGTCGATGCTAGCGGGATTGGGCTACGATGAGCAGTTCTTC
TRBJ1-4 - TRBV13 - CASSHRVYNEKLFF TGTGCCAGCAGCCACCGGGTCTATAATGAAAAACTGTTTTTT
TRBJ1-2 - TRBV24-1 - CATSDKSGFYGYTF TGTGCCACCAGTGATAAATCAGGCTTCTATGGCTACACCTTC
TRBJ1-4 few TRBV5-5 - CASSSNRVTREKLFF TGTGCCAGCAGCTCAAACAGGGTAACAAGAGAAAAACTGTTTTTT
TRBJ2-7 few TRBV7-9 TRBD1 CASTLAGGPEQYF TGTGCCAGCACCCTTGCAGGGGGTCCCGAGCAGTACTTC
TRBJ2-3 few TRBV12-3/TRBV12-4 TRBD2 CASSFRGDADTQYF TGTGCCAGCAGTTTCCGGGGGGACGCAGATACGCAGTATTTT
TRBJ2-1 - TRBV20-1 - CSAPREGGGYREQFF TGCAGTGCTCCCAGGGAGGGGGGCGGGTATCGTGAGCAGTTCTTC
TRBJ1-1 - TRBV27 - CASSFYSPSGLNTEAFF TGTGCCAGCAGTTTTTATTCCCCAAGCGGATTGAACACTGAAGCTTTCTTT
TRBJ2-1 few TRBV9 - CASSASENEQFF TGTGCCAGCAGCGCCTCTGAAAATGAGCAGTTCTTC
TRBJ2-6 few TRBV20-1 - CSALYRLPGANVLTF TGCAGTGCCCTTTACAGGCTCCCTGGGGCCAACGTCCTGACTTTC
TRBJ2-5 - TRBV20-1 - CSASEPGQETQYF TGCAGTGCTAGTGAGCCAGGTCAAGAGACCCAGTACTTC
TRBJ1-2 few TRBV18 - CASSPRESRVGYTF TGTGCCAGCTCACCACGAGAGTCCAGGGTCGGCTACACCTTC
TRBJ2-3 many TRBV5-1 - CASSLEGTDTQYF TGTGCCAGCAGCTTAGAGGGCACAGATACGCAGTATTTT